The clone carrying this TCR beta chain showed up many times. These data are taken from a study of regulatory T cells in long-lasting Graves disease. Through Arm-PCR of CDR3 regions and iRepertoire HTBI primers, TCR beta libraries were built. Per the study methods: Overall, samples carried some 67 TRBV and around 15 TRBJ segments. TCRdb reanalysed the multiplex PCR reads using MiXCR and keeps one entry per CDR3 protein. For this entry, the V and J calls and clone size follow TCRdb and not the study's own pipeline. Of 550,000 to 700,000 distinct CDR3 sequences detected, about 16% appear once; the ten largest clones hold about 12%. Time point indicated: newly diagnosed GD, antithyroid drugs for less than 3 months. Preparation of the TCR library used RNA extracted from PBMCs. It was by American Thyroid Association guidelines that Graves' disease was diagnosed. Trimming took 5 bases from V and 1 from J; bases not matched to a gene: 4. The CDR3 sequence is 14 residues long.

The sample also formed part of further work on T cells in Graves' hyperthyroidism and ophthalmopathy.

The sequence was collected from a young man with Graves disease. The specimen comprised peripheral blood mononuclear cells (PBMCs), sampled at new diagnosis, from a patient treated with antithyroid drugs. The chain recombines TRBV12-3 or TRBV12-4 with TRBJ1-1, with 7 bases aligning to TRBD1. CDR3 amino acids: CASSPDRENTEAFF. The DNA of the CDR3 is TGTGCCAGCAGTCCCGACAGGGAGAACACTGAAGCTTTCTTT.